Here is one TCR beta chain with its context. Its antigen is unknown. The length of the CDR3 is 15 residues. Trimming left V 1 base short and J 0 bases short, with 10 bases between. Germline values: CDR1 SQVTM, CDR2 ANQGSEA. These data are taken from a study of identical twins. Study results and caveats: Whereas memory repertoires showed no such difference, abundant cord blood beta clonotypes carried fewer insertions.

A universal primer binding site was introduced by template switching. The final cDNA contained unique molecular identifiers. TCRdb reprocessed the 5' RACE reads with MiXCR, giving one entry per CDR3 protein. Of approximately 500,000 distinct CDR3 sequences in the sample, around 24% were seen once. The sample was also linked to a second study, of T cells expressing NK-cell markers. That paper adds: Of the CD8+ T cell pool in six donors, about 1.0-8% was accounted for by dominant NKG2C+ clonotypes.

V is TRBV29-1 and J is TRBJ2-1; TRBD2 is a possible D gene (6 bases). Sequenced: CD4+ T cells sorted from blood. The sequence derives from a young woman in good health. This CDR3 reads CSVEGDGSSYNEQFF. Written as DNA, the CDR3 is TGCAGCGTTGAAGGAGACGGGAGCTCCTACAATGAGCAGTTCTTC.